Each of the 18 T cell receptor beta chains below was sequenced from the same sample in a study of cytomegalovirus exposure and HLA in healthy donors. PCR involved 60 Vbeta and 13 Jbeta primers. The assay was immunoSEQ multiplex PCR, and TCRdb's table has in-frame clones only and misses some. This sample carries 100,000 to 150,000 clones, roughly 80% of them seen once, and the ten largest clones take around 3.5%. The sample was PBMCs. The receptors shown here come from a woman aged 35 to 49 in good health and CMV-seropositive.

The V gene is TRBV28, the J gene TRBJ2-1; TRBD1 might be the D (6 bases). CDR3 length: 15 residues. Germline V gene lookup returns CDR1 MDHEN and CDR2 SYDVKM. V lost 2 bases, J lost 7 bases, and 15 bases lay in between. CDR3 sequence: CASSLVRQGSNEQFF. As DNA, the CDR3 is TGTGCCAGCAGTTTAGTACGGCAGGGGAGTAATGAGCAGTTCTTC.

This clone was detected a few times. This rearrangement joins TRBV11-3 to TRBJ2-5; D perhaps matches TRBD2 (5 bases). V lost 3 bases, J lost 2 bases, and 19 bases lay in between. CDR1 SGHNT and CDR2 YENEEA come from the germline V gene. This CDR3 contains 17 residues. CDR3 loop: CASSFGVFVATQETQYF. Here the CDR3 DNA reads TGTGCCAGCAGCTTTGGGGTCTTCGTAGCGACTCAAGAGACCCAGTACTTC. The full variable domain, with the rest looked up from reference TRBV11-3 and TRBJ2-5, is EAGVVQSPRYKIIEKKQPVAFWCNPISGHNTLYWYLQNLGQGPELLIRYENEEAVDDSQLPKDRFSAERLKGVDSTLKIQPAELGDSAVYLCASSFGVFVATQETQYFGPGTRLLVL.

The DNA for the CDR3 is TGCGCCAGCAGCCAAGGTACACAGGGGCAGAGGGGAAACACCATATATTTT. Translation gives CASSQGTQGQRGNTIYF. The chain uses TRBV4-1 and TRBJ1-3; 7 nucleotides agree with TRBD1. This CDR3 is built from 17 residues. J lost 4 bases, V lost 1 base, and 10 bases had no gene match. The germline V gene encodes CDR1 MGHRA and CDR2 YSYEKL.

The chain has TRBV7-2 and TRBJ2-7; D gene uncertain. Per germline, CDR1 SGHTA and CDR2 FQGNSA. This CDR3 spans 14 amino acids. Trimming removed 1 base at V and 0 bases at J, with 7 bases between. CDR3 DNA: TGTGCCAGCAGCTTAGAGCAGCGCTCCTACGAGCAGTACTTC. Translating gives CASSLEQRSYEQYF.

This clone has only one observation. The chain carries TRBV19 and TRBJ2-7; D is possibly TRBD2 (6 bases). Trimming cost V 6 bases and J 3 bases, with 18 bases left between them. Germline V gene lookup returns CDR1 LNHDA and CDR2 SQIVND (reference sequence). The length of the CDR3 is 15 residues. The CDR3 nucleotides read TGTGCCAGTAGCTCCGATCCCGGAGGGATCTACGAGCAGTACTTC. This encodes CASSSDPGGIYEQYF.

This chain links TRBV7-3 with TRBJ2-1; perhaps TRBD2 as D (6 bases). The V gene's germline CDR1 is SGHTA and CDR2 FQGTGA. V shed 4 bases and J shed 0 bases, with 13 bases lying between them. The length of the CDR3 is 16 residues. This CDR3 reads CASSSGGPGSYNEQFF. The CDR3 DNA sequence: TGTGCCAGCAGCTCCGGAGGGCCTGGCTCCTACAATGAGCAGTTCTTC. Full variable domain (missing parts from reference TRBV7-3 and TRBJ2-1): GAGVSQTPSNKVTEKGKYVELRCDPISGHTALYWYRQSLGQGPEFLIYFQGTGAADDSGLPNDRFFAVRPEGSVSTLKIQRTERGDSAVYLCASSSGGPGSYNEQFFGPGTRLTVL.

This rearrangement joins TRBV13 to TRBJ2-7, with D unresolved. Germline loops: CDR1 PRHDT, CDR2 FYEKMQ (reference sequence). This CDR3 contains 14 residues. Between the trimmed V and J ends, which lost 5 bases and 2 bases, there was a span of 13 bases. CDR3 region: CASSPGLETYEQYF. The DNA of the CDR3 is TGTGCCAGCAGCCCCGGCTTGGAGACCTACGAGCAGTACTTC.

CDR3 loop: CASGRENTEAFF. Written as DNA, the CDR3 is TGTGCCAGCGGGAGGGAAAACACTGAAGCTTTCTTT. The chain links TRBV7-3 to TRBJ1-1; D unclear. Germline CDR1 and CDR2: SGHTA and FQGTGA. V was clipped by 8 bases and J by 2 bases, with 9 bases between them. The CDR3 sequence is 12 residues long.

CDR3 sequence reads: CARVLAGGNEQFF. The CDR3 DNA sequence: TGTGCCAGAGTACTAGCGGGAGGTAATGAGCAGTTCTTC. The gene calls are TRBV7-2 and TRBJ2-1, with 12 bases fitting TRBD2. The ends lost 9 bases at V and 7 bases at J; junction bases unmatched: 4. The CDR3 spans 13 residues. Germline CDR1 is SGHTA and CDR2 is FQGNSA.

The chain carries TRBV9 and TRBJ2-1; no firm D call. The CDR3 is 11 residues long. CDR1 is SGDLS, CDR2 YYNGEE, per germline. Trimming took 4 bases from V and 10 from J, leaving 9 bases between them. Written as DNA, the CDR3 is TGTGCCAGCAGCTCAGGCGCCGAGCAGTTCTTC. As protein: CASSSGAEQFF.

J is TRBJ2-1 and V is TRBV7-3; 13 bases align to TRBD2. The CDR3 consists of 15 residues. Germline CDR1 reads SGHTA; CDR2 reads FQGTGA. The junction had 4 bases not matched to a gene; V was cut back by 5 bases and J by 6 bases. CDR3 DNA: TGTGCCAGCAGCCTGGGACTAGCGGGATTCAATGAGCAGTTCTTC. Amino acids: CASSLGLAGFNEQFF. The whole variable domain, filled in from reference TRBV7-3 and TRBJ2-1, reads GAGVSQTPSNKVTEKGKYVELRCDPISGHTALYWYRQSLGQGPEFLIYFQGTGAADDSGLPNDRFFAVRPEGSVSTLKIQRTERGDSAVYLCASSLGLAGFNEQFFGPGTRLTVL.

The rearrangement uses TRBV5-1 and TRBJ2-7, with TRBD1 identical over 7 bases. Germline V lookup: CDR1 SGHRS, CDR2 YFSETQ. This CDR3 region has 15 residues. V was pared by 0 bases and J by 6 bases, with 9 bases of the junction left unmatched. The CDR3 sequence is CASSLGRGLLSEQYF. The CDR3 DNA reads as TGCGCCAGCAGCTTGGGTAGGGGGCTTCTTTCCGAGCAGTACTTC. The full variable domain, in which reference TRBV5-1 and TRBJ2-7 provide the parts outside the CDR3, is KAGVTQTPRYLIKTRGQQVTLSCSPISGHRSVSWYQQTPGQGLQFLFEYFSETQRNKGNFPGRFSGRQFSNSRSEMNVSTLELGDSALYLCASSLGRGLLSEQYFGPGTRLTVT.

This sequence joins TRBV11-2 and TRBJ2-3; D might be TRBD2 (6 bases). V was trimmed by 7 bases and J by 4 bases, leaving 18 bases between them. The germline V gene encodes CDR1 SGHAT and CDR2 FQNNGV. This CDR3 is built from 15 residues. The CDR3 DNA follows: TGTGCCAGCACTTCAGGTCAGCGGGCTCCAGATACGCAGTATTTT. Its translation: CASTSGQRAPDTQYF.

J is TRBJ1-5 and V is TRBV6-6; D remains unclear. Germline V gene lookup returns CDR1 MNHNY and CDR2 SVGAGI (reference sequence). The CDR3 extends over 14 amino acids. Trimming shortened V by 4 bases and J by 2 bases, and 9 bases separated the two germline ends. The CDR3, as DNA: TGTGCCAGCAGTTCGATACAGCGCAATCAGCCCCAGCATTTT. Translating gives CASSSIQRNQPQHF.

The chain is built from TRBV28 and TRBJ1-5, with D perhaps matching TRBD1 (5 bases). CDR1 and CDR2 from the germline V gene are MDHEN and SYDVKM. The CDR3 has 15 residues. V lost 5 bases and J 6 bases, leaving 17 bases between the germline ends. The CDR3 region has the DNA TGTGCCAGCAGTACCCTCGGCGGGGGTCCTCAGCCCCAGCATTTT. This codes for CASSTLGGGPQPQHF.

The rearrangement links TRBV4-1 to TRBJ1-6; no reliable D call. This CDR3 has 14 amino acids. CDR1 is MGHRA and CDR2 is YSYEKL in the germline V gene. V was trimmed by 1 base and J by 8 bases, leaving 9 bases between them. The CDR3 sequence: CASSQGEVYSPLHF. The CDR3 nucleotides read TGCGCCAGCAGCCAAGGAGAAGTTTATTCACCCCTCCACTTT.

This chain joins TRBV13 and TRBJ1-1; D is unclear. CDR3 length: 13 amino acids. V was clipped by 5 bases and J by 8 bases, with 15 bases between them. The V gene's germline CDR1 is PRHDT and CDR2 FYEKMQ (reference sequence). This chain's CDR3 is CASSQVIPGEAFF. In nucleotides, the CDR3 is TGTGCCAGCAGCCAAGTGATTCCGGGAGAAGCTTTCTTT.

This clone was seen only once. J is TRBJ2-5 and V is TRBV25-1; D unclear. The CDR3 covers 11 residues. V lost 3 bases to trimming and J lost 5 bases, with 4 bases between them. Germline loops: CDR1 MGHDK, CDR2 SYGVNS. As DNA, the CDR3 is TGTGCCAGCAGTGATAGCGAGACCCAGTACTTC. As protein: CASSDSETQYF.